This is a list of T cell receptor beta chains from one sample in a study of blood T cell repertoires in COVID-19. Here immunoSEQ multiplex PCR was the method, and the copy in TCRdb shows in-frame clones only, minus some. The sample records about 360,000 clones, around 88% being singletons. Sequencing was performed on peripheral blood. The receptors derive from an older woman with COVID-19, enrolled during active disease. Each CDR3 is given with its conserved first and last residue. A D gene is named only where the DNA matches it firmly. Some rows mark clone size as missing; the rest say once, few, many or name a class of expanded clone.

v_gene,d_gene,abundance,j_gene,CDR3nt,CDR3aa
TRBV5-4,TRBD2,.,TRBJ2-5,TGTGCCAGCACCTTTGGGGGGGACCAACAAGAGACCCAGTACTTC,CASTFGGDQQETQYF
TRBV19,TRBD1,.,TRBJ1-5,TGTGCCAGTAGTATACAGAGCAGGGGGCAGCCCCAGCATTTT,CASSIQSRGQPQHF
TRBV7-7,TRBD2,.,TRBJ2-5,TGTGCCAGCAGCTTCCCCGGGGGGTATGACCGAGAGACCCAGTACTTC,CASSFPGGYDRETQYF
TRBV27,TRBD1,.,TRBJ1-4,TGTGCCAGCAGTTTGAGGGGGCTTGTCCTTGAAAAACTGTTTTTT,CASSLRGLVLEKLFF
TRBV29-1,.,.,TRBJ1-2,TGCAGCGTGAGGGAAGGCGACTATGGCTACACCTTC,CSVREGDYGYTF
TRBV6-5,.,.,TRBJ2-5,TGTGCCAGCAGTTACTCGCTCGGGGAACTGGAGACCCAGTACTTC,CASSYSLGELETQYF
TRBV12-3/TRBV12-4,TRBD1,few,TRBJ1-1,TGTGCCACCAGGACAGGGGTTTCAGCTTTCTTT,CATRTGVSAFF
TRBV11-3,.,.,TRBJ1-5,TGTGCCAGCAGCTTCCAGGGTAACAATCAGCCCCAGCATTTT,CASSFQGNNQPQHF
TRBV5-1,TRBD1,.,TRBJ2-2,TGCGCCAGCAGTCTTCGGGGACAGGGGGCGTCAGGTCCCGGGGAGCTGTTTTTT,CASSLRGQGASGPGELFF
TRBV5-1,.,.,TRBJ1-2,TGCGCCAGCAGCTTGGCGGTCAATAACTATGGCTACACCTTC,CASSLAVNNYGYTF
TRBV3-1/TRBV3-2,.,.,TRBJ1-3,TGTGCCAGCAGCCAAGACGGGGGGGGCTCTGGAAACACCATATATTTT,CASSQDGGGSGNTIYF
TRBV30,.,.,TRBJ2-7,TGTGCCTGGAGTCAGACAGATTCCTACGAGCAGTACTTC,CAWSQTDSYEQYF
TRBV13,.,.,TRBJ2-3,TGTGCCAGCAGCTTAGTCGGGGACAACAACACAGATACGCAGTATTTT,CASSLVGDNNTDTQYF
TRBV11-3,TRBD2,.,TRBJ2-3,TGTGCCAGCAGCTTAGCGGATGGACCCGGGGGGAGAGCAGATACGCAGTATTTT,CASSLADGPGGRADTQYF
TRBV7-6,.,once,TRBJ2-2,TGTGCCAGTCAACCGGGAACAAAGGGCGGGGAGCTGTTTTTT,CASQPGTKGGELFF
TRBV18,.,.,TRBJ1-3,TGTGCCAGCTCACCAGCCAGGGGAGACACCATATATTTT,CASSPARGDTIYF
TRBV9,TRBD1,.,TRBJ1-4,TGTGCCAGCAGCGGAGGACAGGTCGAAAATGAAAAACTGTTTTTT,CASSGGQVENEKLFF
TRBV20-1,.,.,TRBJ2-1,TGCAGTGAACAGGTTTACAATGAGCAGTTCTTC,CSEQVYNEQFF
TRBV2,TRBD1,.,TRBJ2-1,TGTGCCACCTATGGGACAGGGGCTTACAATGAGCAGTTCTTC,CATYGTGAYNEQFF
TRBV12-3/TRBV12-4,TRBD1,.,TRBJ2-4,TGTGCCAGCAGTCCCCGGACAGGGAACATTCAGTACTTC,CASSPRTGNIQYF
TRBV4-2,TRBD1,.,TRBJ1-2,TGTGCCAGCAGCGGGGGACAGGGGGCTCATGGCTACACCTTC,CASSGGQGAHGYTF
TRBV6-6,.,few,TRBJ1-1,TGTGCCAGCAGTTACTTCCCCACAGAGGCTTTCTTT,CASSYFPTEAFF
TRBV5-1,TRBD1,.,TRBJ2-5,TGCGCCAGCAGCGAAGACAGGGGGCGTGGGACCCAGTACTTC,CASSEDRGRGTQYF
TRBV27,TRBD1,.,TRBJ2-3,TGTGCCAGCAGGTACAGGGGTAGCACAGATACGCAGTATTTT,CASRYRGSTDTQYF
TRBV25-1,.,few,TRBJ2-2,TGTGCCAGCAGTAAACAGACAGACACCGGGGAGCTGTTTTTT,CASSKQTDTGELFF
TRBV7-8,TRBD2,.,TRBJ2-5,TGTGCCAGCCCCGGGACTAGCGGGGGAGAGACCCAGTACTTC,CASPGTSGGETQYF
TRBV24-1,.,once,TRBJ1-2,TGTGCCACCAGTCAGGGATCTAACTATGGCTACACCTTC,CATSQGSNYGYTF
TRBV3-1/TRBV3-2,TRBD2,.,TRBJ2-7,TGTGCCAGCAGCCATCGACTAGCGGGTAGATACGAGCAGTACTTC,CASSHRLAGRYEQYF
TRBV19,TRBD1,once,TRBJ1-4,TGTGCCAGTGGGGACAGGGGCCAGAATGAAAAACTGTTTTTT,CASGDRGQNEKLFF
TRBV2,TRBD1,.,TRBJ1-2,TGTGCCAGCAGTGGCCGACAGGGCGATGGCTACACCTTC,CASSGRQGDGYTF
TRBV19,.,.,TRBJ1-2,TGTGCCAGTAGTCAACTGACAGTCTATGGCTACACCTTC,CASSQLTVYGYTF
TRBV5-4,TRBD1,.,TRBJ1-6,TGTGCCAGCAGCTTGGAGGCAGGGGGCCGTTATTCACCCCTCCACTTT,CASSLEAGGRYSPLHF
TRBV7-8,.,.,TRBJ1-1,TGTGCCAGCAGCTTAGCGGATTTTCGGGAGTTCAACACTGAAGCTTTCTTT,CASSLADFREFNTEAFF
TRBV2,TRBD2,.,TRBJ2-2,TGTGCCAGCAGTGCGCGGGGGGGCGACACCGGGGAGCTGTTTTTT,CASSARGGDTGELFF
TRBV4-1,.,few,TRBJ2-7,TGCGCCAGCAGCCAAGATTCGGGAACCTACGAGCAGTACTTC,CASSQDSGTYEQYF
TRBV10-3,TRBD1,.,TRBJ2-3,TGTGCCATCAGTTCATCAGGGGGTTTAACAGATACGCAGTATTTT,CAISSSGGLTDTQYF
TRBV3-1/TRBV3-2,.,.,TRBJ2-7,TGTGCCAGCAGCCGAGGGAGGCTCTACGAGCAGTACTTC,CASSRGRLYEQYF
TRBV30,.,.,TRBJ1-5,TGTGCCTGGAGGATACAGGGAAGCAATCAGCCCCAGCATTTT,CAWRIQGSNQPQHF
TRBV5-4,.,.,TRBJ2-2,TGTGCCAGCAGCCACCGAACAGGGAATACCGGGGAGCTGTTTTTT,CASSHRTGNTGELFF
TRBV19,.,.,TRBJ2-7,TGTGCCAGTAGTTTAGGACAGACGAGCTCCTACGAGCAGTACTTC,CASSLGQTSSYEQYF
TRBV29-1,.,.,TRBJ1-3,TGCAGCGTTTACCCGCAGAACTCTGGAAACACCATATATTTT,CSVYPQNSGNTIYF
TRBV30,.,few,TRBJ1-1,TGTGCCTGGAGACAAAGGGGGGGGTACACTGAAGCTTTCTTT,CAWRQRGGYTEAFF
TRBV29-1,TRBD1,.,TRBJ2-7,TGCAGCGTGGACTCGGGACAGGGCTCCGAGCAGTACTTC,CSVDSGQGSEQYF
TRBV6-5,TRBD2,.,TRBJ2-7,TGTGCCAGCAGTTACTCAGCTAGCGGGGGGGCCTGGGAGCAGTACTTC,CASSYSASGGAWEQYF
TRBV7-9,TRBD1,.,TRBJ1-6,TGTGCCAGCAGCTCCGGGACAGGGCTTAGATCACCCCTCCACTTT,CASSSGTGLRSPLHF
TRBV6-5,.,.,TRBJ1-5,TGTGCCAGCAGTTACGTGCAGAATCAGCCCCAGCATTTT,CASSYVQNQPQHF
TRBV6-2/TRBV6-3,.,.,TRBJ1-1,TGTGCCAGCAGTTACGTCCGGGGGGGCCGGGGGAACACTGAAGCTTTCTTT,CASSYVRGGRGNTEAFF
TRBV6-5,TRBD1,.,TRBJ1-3,TGTGCCAGCAGTTTTGACAGGGCTGGAAACACCATATATTTT,CASSFDRAGNTIYF
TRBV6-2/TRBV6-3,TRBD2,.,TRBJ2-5,TGTGCCAGCAGTAACCCTTGGACTAGCGGGGGCCGTTCGACCCAGTACTTC,CASSNPWTSGGRSTQYF
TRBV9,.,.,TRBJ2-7,TGTGCCAGCAGCCTTGGGGGGGGACAACTGAAAAATTACCACGAGCAGTACTTC,CASSLGGGQLKNYHEQYF
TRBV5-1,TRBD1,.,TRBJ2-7,TGCGCCAGCAGCTACGGACAGGGGGCGCTCTACGAGCAGTACTTC,CASSYGQGALYEQYF
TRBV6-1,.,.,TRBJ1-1,TGTGCCAGCAGTGAGCGGGTTGGGACTGAAGCTTTCTTT,CASSERVGTEAFF